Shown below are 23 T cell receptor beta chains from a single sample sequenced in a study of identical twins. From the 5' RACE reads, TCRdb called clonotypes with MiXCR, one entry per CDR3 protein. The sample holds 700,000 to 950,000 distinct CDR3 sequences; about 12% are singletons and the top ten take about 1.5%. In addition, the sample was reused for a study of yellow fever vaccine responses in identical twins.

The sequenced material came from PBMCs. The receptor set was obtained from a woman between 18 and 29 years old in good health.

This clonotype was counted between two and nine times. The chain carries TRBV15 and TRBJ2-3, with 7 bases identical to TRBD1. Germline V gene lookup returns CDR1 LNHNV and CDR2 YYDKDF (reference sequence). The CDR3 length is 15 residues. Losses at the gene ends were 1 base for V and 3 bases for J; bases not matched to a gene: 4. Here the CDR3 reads CATSRARDSTDTQYF. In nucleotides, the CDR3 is TGTGCCACCAGCAGAGCCAGGGACAGTACAGATACGCAGTATTTT.

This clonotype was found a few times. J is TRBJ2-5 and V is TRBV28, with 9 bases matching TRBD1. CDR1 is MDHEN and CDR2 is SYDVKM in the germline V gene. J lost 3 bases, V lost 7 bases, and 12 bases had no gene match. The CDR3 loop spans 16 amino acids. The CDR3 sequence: CASTPGQGLREETQYF. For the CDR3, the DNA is TGTGCCAGCACCCCGGGACAGGGCTTACGCGAAGAGACCCAGTACTTC.

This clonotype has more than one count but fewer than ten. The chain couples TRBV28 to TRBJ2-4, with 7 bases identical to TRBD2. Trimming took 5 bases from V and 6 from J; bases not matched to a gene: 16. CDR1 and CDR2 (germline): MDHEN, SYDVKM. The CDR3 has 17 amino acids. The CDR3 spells CASSPHGGGPSTNIQYF. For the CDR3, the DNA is TGTGCCAGCAGTCCCCATGGGGGAGGGCCCTCGACAAACATTCAGTACTTC.

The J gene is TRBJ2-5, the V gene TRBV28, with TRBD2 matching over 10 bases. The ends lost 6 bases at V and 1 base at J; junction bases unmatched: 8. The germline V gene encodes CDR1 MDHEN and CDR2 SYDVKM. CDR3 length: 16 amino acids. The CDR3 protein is CASRLLAGDLQETQYF. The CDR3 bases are TGTGCCAGCAGACTTCTAGCGGGGGACCTCCAAGAGACCCAGTACTTC.

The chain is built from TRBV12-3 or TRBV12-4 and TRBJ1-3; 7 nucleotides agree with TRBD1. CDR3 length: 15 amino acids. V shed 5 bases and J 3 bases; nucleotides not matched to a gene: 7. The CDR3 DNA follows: TGTGCCAGCAGTGATGACAGGGAGGTTGGAAACACCATATATTTT. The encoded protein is CASSDDREVGNTIYF.

CDR3 sequence reads: CASSSGGVGTDTQYF. The CDR3 nucleotides read TGTGCCAGCAGCTCCGGGGGGGTTGGCACAGATACGCAGTATTTT. This rearrangement joins TRBV5-4 to TRBJ2-3; 8 bases are a match to TRBD2. V shed 3 bases, J shed 1 base, and the junction held 4 bases outside the gene matches. Germline values: CDR1 SGHNT, CDR2 YYREEE (reference sequence). This CDR3 is built from 15 residues.

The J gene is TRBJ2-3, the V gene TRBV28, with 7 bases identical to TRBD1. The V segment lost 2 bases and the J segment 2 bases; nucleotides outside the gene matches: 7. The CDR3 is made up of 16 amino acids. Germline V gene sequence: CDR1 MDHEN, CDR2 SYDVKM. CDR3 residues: CASSLGRDSVTDTQYF. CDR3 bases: TGTGCCAGCAGTTTAGGCCGGGACAGTGTCACAGATACGCAGTATTTT.

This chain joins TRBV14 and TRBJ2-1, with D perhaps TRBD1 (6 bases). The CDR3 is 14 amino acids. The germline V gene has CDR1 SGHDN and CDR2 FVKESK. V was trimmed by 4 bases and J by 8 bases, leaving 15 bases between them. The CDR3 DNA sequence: TGTGCCAGCAGCCGGGAGACAGGTGTAGATGAGCAGTTCTTC. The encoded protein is CASSRETGVDEQFF.

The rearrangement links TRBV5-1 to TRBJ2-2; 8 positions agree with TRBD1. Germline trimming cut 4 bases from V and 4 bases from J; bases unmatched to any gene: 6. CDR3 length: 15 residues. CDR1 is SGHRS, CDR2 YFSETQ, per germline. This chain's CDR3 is CASSPAGGFTGELFF. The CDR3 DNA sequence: TGCGCCAGCAGCCCGGCAGGGGGCTTCACCGGGGAGCTGTTTTTT.

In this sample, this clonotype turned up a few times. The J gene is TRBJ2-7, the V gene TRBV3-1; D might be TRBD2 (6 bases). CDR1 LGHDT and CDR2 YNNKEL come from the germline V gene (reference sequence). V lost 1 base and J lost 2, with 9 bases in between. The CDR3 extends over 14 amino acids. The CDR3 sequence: CASSQAGSPYEQYF. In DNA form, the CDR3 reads TGTGCCAGCAGCCAAGCCGGGAGCCCCTACGAGCAGTACTTC.

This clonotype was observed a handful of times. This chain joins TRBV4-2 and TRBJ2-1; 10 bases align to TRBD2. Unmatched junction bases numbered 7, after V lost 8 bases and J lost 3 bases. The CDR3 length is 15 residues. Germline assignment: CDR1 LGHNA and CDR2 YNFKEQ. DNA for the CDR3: TGTGCCAGCCGCAGGACTAGCGGTCTCTACAATGAGCAGTTCTTC. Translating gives CASRRTSGLYNEQFF.

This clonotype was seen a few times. The CDR3 nucleotides read TGTGCCAGCAAACCCCTGACTAGTGCCGGGGAGCTGTTTTTT. Translation gives CASKPLTSAGELFF. The chain uses TRBV27 and TRBJ2-2, with D maybe TRBD2 (6 bases). This CDR3 has 14 amino acids. The germline gives CDR1 MNHEY, CDR2 SMNVEV (reference sequence). With 7 bases removed from V and 6 bases from J, the gap between germline ends came to 15 bases.

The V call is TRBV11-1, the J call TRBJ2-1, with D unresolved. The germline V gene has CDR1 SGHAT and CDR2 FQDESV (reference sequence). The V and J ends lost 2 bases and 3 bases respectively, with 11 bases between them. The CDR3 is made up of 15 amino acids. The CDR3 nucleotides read TGTGCCAGCAGCTTAACCCTGTCGGGCTACAATGAGCAGTTCTTC. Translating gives CASSLTLSGYNEQFF.

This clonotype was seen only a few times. CDR3 nucleotide sequence: TGTGCACTAGGGTCCTTCGCGGGGGAGGGGGATGAGCAGTTCTTC. Protein: CALGSFAGEGDEQFF. The rearrangement links TRBV12-3 or TRBV12-4 to TRBJ2-1, with D tentatively TRBD2 (7 bases). CDR3 size: 15 residues.

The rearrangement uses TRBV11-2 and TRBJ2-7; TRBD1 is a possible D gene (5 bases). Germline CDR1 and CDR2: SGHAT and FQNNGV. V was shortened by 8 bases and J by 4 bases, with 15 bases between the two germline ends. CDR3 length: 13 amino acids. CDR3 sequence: CASSKGFPYEQYV. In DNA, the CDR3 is TGTGCCAGCTCAAAGGGGTTTCCATACGAGCAGTACGTC.

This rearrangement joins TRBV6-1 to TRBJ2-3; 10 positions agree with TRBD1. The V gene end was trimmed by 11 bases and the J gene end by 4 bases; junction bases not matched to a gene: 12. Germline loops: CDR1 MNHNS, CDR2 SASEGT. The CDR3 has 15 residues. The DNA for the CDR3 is TGTGCCTCCGCGAGGGGGACAGGGGCATCAGATACGCAGTATTTT. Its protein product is CASARGTGASDTQYF.

The CDR3 DNA is TGCAGTGCTACCGGACTAGCGGGGGGTACCGTTCTCAGGGAGACCCAGTACTTC. This gives the protein CSATGLAGGTVLRETQYF. The gene calls are TRBV20-1 and TRBJ2-5; 14 bases map to TRBD2. Trimming took 4 bases from V and 5 from J; bases not matched to a gene: 15. Germline assignment: CDR1 DFQATT and CDR2 SNEGSKA (reference sequence). There are 18 residues in the CDR3.

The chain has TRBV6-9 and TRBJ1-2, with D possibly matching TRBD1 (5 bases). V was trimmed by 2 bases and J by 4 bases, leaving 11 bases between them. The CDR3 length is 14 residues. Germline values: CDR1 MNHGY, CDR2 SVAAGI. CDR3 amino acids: CASSYPGTAYGYTF. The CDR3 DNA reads TGTGCCAGCAGTTATCCCGGGACGGCCTATGGCTACACCTTC.

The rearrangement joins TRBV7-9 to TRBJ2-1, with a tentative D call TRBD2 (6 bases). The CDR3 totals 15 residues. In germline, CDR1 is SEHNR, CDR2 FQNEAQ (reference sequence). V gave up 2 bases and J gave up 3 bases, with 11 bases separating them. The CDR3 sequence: CASSLRSGVYNEQFF. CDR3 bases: TGTGCCAGCAGCTTAAGGTCGGGGGTCTACAATGAGCAGTTCTTC.

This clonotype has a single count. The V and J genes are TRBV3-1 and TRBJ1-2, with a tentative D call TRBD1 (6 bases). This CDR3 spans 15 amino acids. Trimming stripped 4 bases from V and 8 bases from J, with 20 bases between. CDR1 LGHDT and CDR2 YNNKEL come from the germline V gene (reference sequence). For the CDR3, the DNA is TGTGCCAGCAGCCGAGGAATTAAGACAGGCTGGGGCTACACCTTC. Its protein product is CASSRGIKTGWGYTF.

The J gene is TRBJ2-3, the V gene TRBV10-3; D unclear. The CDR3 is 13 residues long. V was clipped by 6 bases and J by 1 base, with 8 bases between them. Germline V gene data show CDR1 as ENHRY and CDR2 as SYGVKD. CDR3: CAIRHPGTDTQYF. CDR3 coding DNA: TGTGCCATCAGACACCCGGGCACAGATACGCAGTATTTT.

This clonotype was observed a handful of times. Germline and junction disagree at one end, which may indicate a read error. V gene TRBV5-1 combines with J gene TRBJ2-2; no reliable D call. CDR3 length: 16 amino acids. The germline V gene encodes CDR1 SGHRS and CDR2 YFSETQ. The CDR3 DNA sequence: TGCGCCAGCAGTTTGGGGTACAAATCGCTCACCGGGGAGCTGTTTTTT. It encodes CASSLGYKSLTGELFF.

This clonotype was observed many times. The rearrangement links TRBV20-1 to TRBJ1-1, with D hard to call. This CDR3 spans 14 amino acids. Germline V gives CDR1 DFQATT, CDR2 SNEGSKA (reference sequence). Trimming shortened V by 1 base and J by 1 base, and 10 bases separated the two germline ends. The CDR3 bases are TGCAGTGCTAGAGTGCTGGGATGGAACACTGAAGCTTTCTTT. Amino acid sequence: CSARVLGWNTEAFF.